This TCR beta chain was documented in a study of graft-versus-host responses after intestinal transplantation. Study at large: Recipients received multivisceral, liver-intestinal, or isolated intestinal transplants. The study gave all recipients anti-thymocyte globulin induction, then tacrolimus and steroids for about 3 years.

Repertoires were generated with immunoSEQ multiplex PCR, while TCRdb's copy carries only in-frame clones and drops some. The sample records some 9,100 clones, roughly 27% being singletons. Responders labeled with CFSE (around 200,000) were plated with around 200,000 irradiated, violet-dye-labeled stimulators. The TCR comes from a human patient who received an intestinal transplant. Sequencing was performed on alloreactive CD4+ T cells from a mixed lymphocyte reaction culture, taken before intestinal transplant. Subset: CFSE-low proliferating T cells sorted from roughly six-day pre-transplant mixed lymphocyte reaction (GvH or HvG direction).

CDR3 region: CASSSPMHEQYF. The CDR3 region has the DNA TGTGCCAGCAGCTCCCCCATGCACGAGCAGTACTTC. V is TRBV7-8 and J is TRBJ2-7; D gene unclear. The ends were cut back, 4 bases at V and 5 bases at J, with 9 bases in the middle. Germline V lookup: CDR1 SGHVS, CDR2 FQNEAQ. CDR3 length equals 12 residues.